These 6 T cell receptor beta chains were sequenced from one sample in a study of shared T cell receptors in the human thymus. The repertoire was sequenced with immunoSEQ multiplex PCR; TCRdb's copy has only in-frame clones and lacks some. Of more than 550,000 clones listed, 80% to 90% are singletons. Separately, the same data were catalogued under a study of human thymus T cells.

The sample comprised thymocytes. The origin of the receptors is a boy under two years old with a congenital heart defect.

This clone was detected once. Other DNA sequences from this sample encode an identical CDR3 as well. V and J are TRBV27 and TRBJ1-5, with D possibly being TRBD1 (6 bases). The CDR3 has 14 residues. Germline CDR1 reads MNHEY; CDR2 reads SMNVEV (reference sequence). Trimming took off 2 bases at V and 1 base at J, with 6 bases between the two ends. CDR3 coding DNA: TGTGCCAGCAGTTTAAGGGGGAGCAATCAGCCCCAGCATTTT. It is translated as CASSLRGSNQPQHF.

This rearrangement joins TRBV27 to TRBJ1-2, with 8 bases aligning to TRBD1. Germline V gene sequence: CDR1 MNHEY, CDR2 SMNVEV (reference sequence). V trimming: 2 bases; J trimming: 3 bases; junction bases outside the gene matches: 2. This CDR3 is 14 amino acids long. The CDR3 nucleotides are TGTGCCAGCAGTTTAGGACAGGGCGACTATGGCTACACCTTC. Translation gives CASSLGQGDYGYTF.

The rearrangement uses TRBV5-4 and TRBJ1-5; TRBD1 might be the D (5 bases). The CDR3 has 15 residues. Between the trimmed V and J ends, which lost 2 bases and 3 bases, there was a span of 12 bases. Germline V gene lookup returns CDR1 SGHNT and CDR2 YYREEE (reference sequence). The CDR3 DNA reads as TGTGCCAGCAGCTTAAGGCAGGGCGTCAATCAGCCCCAGCATTTT. Its protein product is CASSLRQGVNQPQHF.

The J gene is TRBJ2-3, the V gene TRBV5-6; D is perhaps TRBD1 (6 bases). CDR1 is SGHDT, CDR2 YYEEEE, per germline. The ends were cut back, 0 bases at V and 9 bases at J, with 20 bases in the middle. There are 16 residues in the CDR3. The CDR3 DNA is TGTGCCAGCAGCTTGGATACAGGGATGGGTCGGATCACGCAGTATTTT. This sequence encodes CASSLDTGMGRITQYF.

In its sample, this clone was seen once. This rearrangement joins TRBV5-1 to TRBJ1-2; 10 bases map to TRBD1. Germline-derived CDR1 and CDR2 are SGHRS and YFSETQ. CDR3 length: 16 amino acids. The junction had 6 bases not matched to a gene; V was cut back by 0 bases and J by 4 bases. Written as DNA, the CDR3 is TGCGCCAGCAGCTTGGAAGGGACAGGGGAGGGCTATGGCTACACCTTC. Residues: CASSLEGTGEGYGYTF. Drawing the rest from reference TRBV5-1 and TRBJ1-2, the complete variable domain is KAGVTQTPRYLIKTRGQQVTLSCSPISGHRSVSWYQQTPGQGLQFLFEYFSETQRNKGNFPGRFSGRQFSNSRSEMNVSTLELGDSALYLCASSLEGTGEGYGYTFGSGTRLTVV.

The chain links TRBV14 to TRBJ1-1; D unresolved. CDR1 is SGHDN, CDR2 FVKESK, per germline. The V gene lost 0 bases and the J gene lost 2 bases, with 22 bases spanning the gap. CDR3 length equals 19 residues. CDR3 in DNA: TGTGCCAGCAGCCAAGATTCTGACCGGCCCAAGGAGGTAAACACTGAAGCTTTCTTT. Its protein is CASSQDSDRPKEVNTEAFF.